The sequence of this T cell receptor (beta chain) was determined in a study of cytomegalovirus exposure and HLA in healthy donors. General observations from the study: The TCR clusters that emerged in the first cohort tended, a later analysis found, to co-occur in the 110 or so validation repertoires.

Turning to this clone: No antigen is known for it.

Profiled with immunoSEQ multiplex PCR; TCRdb holds only in-frame clones, not every one. This table holds about 150,000 clones, about nine tenths found once. CDR1 is MRHNA and CDR2 is SNTAGT in the germline V gene. V lost 8 bases and J lost 0; bases outside the gene matches: 4. There are 15 residues in the CDR3. Sequencing input: PBMCs. The sequence derives from a woman in her twenties or thirties in good health and CMV-seropositive. The gene calls are TRBV6-4 and TRBJ2-7, with 13 bases identical to TRBD2. In DNA form, the CDR3 reads TGTGCCAGCGAGGGACTAGCGGGAAACTCCTACGAGCAGTACTTC. Amino acid sequence: CASEGLAGNSYEQYF.